These 24 T cell receptor beta chains came from one sample sequenced in a study of CD8+ T cells in alopecia areata. As the sequencing template, cDNA was produced by extracting RNA and reverse transcribing it. Sequencing used immunoSEQ multiplex PCR; TCRdb keeps in-frame clones, though not all of them. This table has 150,000 to 160,000 clones, about 53% appearing once. The sequenced sample was CD8+ T cells sorted from blood, obtained at week 0. All receptors come from a human donor with alopecia areata.

This clone came up once. The genes are TRBV27 and TRBJ2-1; 7 nucleotides line up with TRBD1. CDR3 length: 15 residues. Per the germline V gene, CDR1 is MNHEY and CDR2 is SMNVEV (reference sequence). After removal of 1 base from V and 7 bases from J, the junction contained 7 bases not matched to a gene. The CDR3 reads CASSLFRGLLNEQFF. The CDR3 DNA is TGTGCCAGCAGTTTATTTAGGGGGCTATTAAATGAGCAGTTCTTC.

The gene calls are TRBV25-1 and TRBJ2-7; D is unclear. Trimming stripped 4 bases from V and 8 bases from J, with 9 bases between. This CDR3 region has 11 residues. The germline CDR1 and CDR2 sequences are MGHDK and SYGVNS. The CDR3 sequence: CASSGSVKQYF. The CDR3, as DNA: TGTGCCAGCAGTGGCTCAGTCAAGCAGTACTTC.

This clone was seen a handful of times. CDR3 residues: CASSLAGLSYEQYF. The DNA of the CDR3 is TGTGCCAGCAGCTTGGCCGGACTCTCCTACGAGCAGTACTTC. The rearrangement uses TRBV5-6 and TRBJ2-7; weak D call: TRBD2 (5 bases). The germline V gene encodes CDR1 SGHDT and CDR2 YYEEEE. This CDR3 contains 14 residues. Trimming stripped 0 bases from V and 0 bases from J, with 7 bases between.

This clone came up a few times. The rearrangement links TRBV4-1 to TRBJ2-7; D tentatively reads TRBD1 or TRBD2 (5 bases each). This CDR3 spans 13 amino acids. Trimming removed 1 base from V and 7 bases from J, with 11 bases in between. Germline loops: CDR1 MGHRA, CDR2 YSYEKL. This CDR3 is CASSQVGAGEQYF. The DNA for the CDR3 is TGCGCCAGCAGCCAAGTCGGGGCCGGGGAGCAGTACTTC.

The genes are TRBV4-1 and TRBJ1-1; weak D call: TRBD1 (6 bases). Germline V gene data show CDR1 as MGHRA and CDR2 as YSYEKL. The CDR3 has 16 residues. Trimming removed 5 bases at V and 1 base at J, with 17 bases between. The CDR3, as DNA: TGCGCCAGCAGCTCTGCTCCAGGGGCCACGAACACTGAAGCTTTCTTT. Encoded protein: CASSSAPGATNTEAFF.

The chain joins TRBV7-9 to TRBJ2-1; D gene uncertain. CDR3 length: 13 amino acids. Trimming pared 4 bases from V and 7 bases from J, leaving 11 bases between. CDR1 SEHNR and CDR2 FQNEAQ come from the germline V gene (reference sequence). CDR3: CASSWDRVNEQFF. CDR3 nucleotides: TGTGCCAGCAGCTGGGATAGAGTTAATGAGCAGTTCTTC.

This chain connects TRBV28 to TRBJ2-5; no definite D call. V was clipped by 8 bases and J by 1 base, with 2 bases between them. The germline V gene has CDR1 MDHEN and CDR2 SYDVKM. The CDR3 has 10 amino acids. CDR3 region: CASPQETQYF. The CDR3 nucleotides are TGTGCCAGCCCCCAAGAGACCCAGTACTTC.

This clone was seen only a few times. This rearrangement joins TRBV19 to TRBJ1-1; no clear D gene. Trimming took off 6 bases at V and 4 bases at J, with 6 bases between the two ends. This CDR3 contains 11 residues. CDR1 is LNHDA, CDR2 SQIVND, per germline (reference sequence). The DNA of the CDR3 is TGTGCCAGTAGGAAGGGCACTGAAGCTTTCTTT. Translated, it gives CASRKGTEAFF. Full variable domain (outside the CDR3, taken from reference TRBV19 and TRBJ1-1): DGGITQSPKYLFRKEGQNVTLSCEQNLNHDAMYWYRQDPGQGLRLIYYSQIVNDFQKGDIAEGYSVSREKKESFPLTVTSAQKNPTAFYLCASRKGTEAFFGQGTRLTVV.

The V call is TRBV30, the J call TRBJ2-7, with 8 bases matching TRBD2. The germline CDR1 and CDR2 sequences are GTSNPN and SVGIG (reference sequence). V was clipped by 4 bases and J by 6 bases; unmatched bases: 11. The CDR3 totals 14 residues. As DNA, the CDR3 is TGTGCCTGGAACCCCGGGACTAGTTCTCTCGAGCAGTACTTC. Amino acid sequence: CAWNPGTSSLEQYF.

The chain uses TRBV6-5 and TRBJ2-5, with D perhaps TRBD2 (6 bases). V gave up 7 bases and J gave up 3 bases, with 12 bases separating them. This CDR3 spans 13 amino acids. Per the germline V gene, CDR1 is MNHEY and CDR2 is SVGAGI. CDR3 sequence: CASNDWGEETQYF. In DNA, the CDR3 is TGTGCCAGCAATGACTGGGGGGAAGAGACCCAGTACTTC.

The chain joins TRBV15 to TRBJ2-7; D might be TRBD2 (6 bases). CDR3 length: 13 residues. V was clipped by 4 bases and J by 7 bases, with 14 bases between them. The germline V gene encodes CDR1 LNHNV and CDR2 YYDKDF (reference sequence). CDR3 loop: CATSNVGLLEQYF. As DNA, the CDR3 is TGTGCCACCAGCAATGTCGGACTATTGGAGCAGTACTTC.

For this clone: Distinct nucleotide sequences in the sample also encode this CDR3. The V and J genes are TRBV30 and TRBJ2-7; D is undetermined. This CDR3 is built from 13 residues. Trimming shortened V by 0 bases and J by 0 bases, and 6 bases separated the two germline ends. The germline V gene has CDR1 GTSNPN and CDR2 SVGIG (reference sequence). The CDR3 bases are TGTGCCTGGAGTGTACAAAGCTCCTACGAGCAGTACTTC. It is translated as CAWSVQSSYEQYF.

This sequence joins TRBV5-6 and TRBJ2-1; possible D gene TRBD2, 5 bases. Trimming pared 0 bases from V and 6 bases from J, leaving 13 bases between. The germline CDR1 and CDR2 sequences are SGHDT and YYEEEE. The CDR3 runs 15 residues. The CDR3, as DNA: TGTGCCAGCAGCTTGGGTACGGGGTTTAGCAATGAGCAGTTCTTC. The encoded protein is CASSLGTGFSNEQFF.

This clone has more than one count but fewer than ten. The chain couples TRBV4-1 to TRBJ1-2; D is perhaps TRBD1 (5 bases). Trimming took 3 bases from V and 10 from J, leaving 12 bases between them. Germline lookup yields CDR1 MGHRA and CDR2 YSYEKL. The CDR3 length is 12 residues. The CDR3 DNA follows: TGCGCCAGCAGCCAGGACATTGAAGACTACACCTTC. Residues: CASSQDIEDYTF.

The CDR3 loop reads CASSHSGVGEQYF. The CDR3 DNA reads as TGTGCCAGCAGCCACTCGGGGGTGGGCGAGCAGTACTTC. The chain links TRBV13 to TRBJ2-7; perhaps TRBD2 as D (6 bases). The length of the CDR3 is 13 residues. The V gene lost 5 bases and the J gene lost 6 bases, with 14 bases spanning the gap. The germline V gene encodes CDR1 PRHDT and CDR2 FYEKMQ (reference sequence).

The rearrangement links TRBV9 to TRBJ2-3; D possibly corresponds to TRBD2 (7 bases). Trimming cost V 1 base and J 0 bases, with 12 bases left between them. Germline-derived CDR1 and CDR2 are SGDLS and YYNGEE. This CDR3 spans 16 amino acids. CDR3 protein: CASSVLGGGSTDTQYF. CDR3 in DNA: TGTGCCAGCAGCGTATTAGGCGGGGGCAGCACAGATACGCAGTATTTT.

This chain uses TRBV30 with TRBJ1-1; D is uncertain. Germline lookup yields CDR1 GTSNPN and CDR2 SVGIG (reference sequence). V was pared by 3 bases and J by 0 bases, with 8 bases between. The CDR3 sequence is 13 residues long. The DNA of the CDR3 is TGTGCCTGGAGGGGCAGCTTGAACACTGAAGCTTTCTTT. Residues: CAWRGSLNTEAFF.

Notes on this clone: A far larger clone is just one base off, so this is likely a read error. The chain combines TRBV9 with TRBJ2-3; D could derive from TRBD1 or TRBD2 (5 bases each). CDR1 and CDR2 from the germline V gene are SGDLS and YYNGEE. The V and J ends lost 0 bases and 7 bases respectively, with 12 bases between them. The CDR3 consists of 14 residues. DNA for the CDR3: TGTGCCAGCAGCGTAGGACGGGGCTCGTATACGCAGTATTTT. It codes for CASSVGRGSYTQYF.

The gene calls are TRBV5-1 and TRBJ2-1; TRBD2 is a possible D gene (7 bases). The V end was cut by 4 bases, the J end by 8 bases, with 13 bases between. Germline CDR1 SGHRS, CDR2 YFSETQ. This CDR3 region has 13 residues. The CDR3 protein is CASSRKGGDEQFF. The DNA for the CDR3 is TGCGCCAGCAGCCGCAAAGGGGGGGATGAGCAGTTCTTC.

V is TRBV6-5 and J is TRBJ2-5, with TRBD1 as a possible D gene (5 bases). The germline V gene encodes CDR1 MNHEY and CDR2 SVGAGI. With 5 bases removed from V and 1 base from J, the gap between germline ends came to 14 bases. This CDR3 is built from 15 residues. The CDR3 region is CASSATLGAQETQYF. Written as DNA, the CDR3 is TGTGCCAGCAGTGCGACTCTTGGGGCCCAAGAGACCCAGTACTTC.

V is TRBV6-4 and J is TRBJ2-7, with 8 bases identical to TRBD1. The CDR3 totals 13 residues. Trimming took 2 bases from V and 6 from J; bases not matched to a gene: 3. In germline, CDR1 is MRHNA, CDR2 SNTAGT. CDR3 in DNA: TGTGCCAGCAGTGACGTACAGGGGGGCGAGCAGTACTTC. Its translation: CASSDVQGGEQYF.

The chain joins TRBV27 to TRBJ1-2; the D is unclear. V shed 3 bases and J shed 1 base, with 6 bases lying between them. Germline CDR1 is MNHEY and CDR2 is SMNVEV (reference sequence). This CDR3 has 13 residues. This chain's CDR3 is CASSLTSNYGYTF. The CDR3 DNA reads TGTGCCAGCAGTTTGACCAGTAACTATGGCTACACCTTC.

This chain uses TRBV6-5 with TRBJ2-5; D is unclear. This CDR3 comprises 13 residues. V shed 4 bases and J shed 5 bases, with 11 bases lying between them. From germline, CDR1 is MNHEY and CDR2 SVGAGI. The CDR3 region is CASSSGPRETQYF. The CDR3 nucleotides read TGTGCCAGCAGTTCTGGGCCTCGGGAGACCCAGTACTTC.

V usage is TRBV27 and J usage is TRBJ1-5; TRBD1 matches at 8 bases. The CDR3 is made up of 19 amino acids. Germline V gene sequence: CDR1 MNHEY, CDR2 SMNVEV (reference sequence). V dropped 0 bases and J dropped 7; count of bases not matched to a gene: 17. The CDR3 region is CASSLSVETGQGSYQPQHF. CDR3 sequence (DNA): TGTGCCAGCAGTTTATCAGTTGAGACAGGACAGGGTAGTTACCAGCCCCAGCATTTT.